These 6 T cell receptor beta chains were sequenced from one sample in a study of beta chain features in type 1 diabetes. The investigators reverse transcribed all of the isolated RNA, so they sequenced expressed TCRB transcripts. Using immunoSEQ multiplex PCR, the repertoire was profiled, and TCRdb retains in-frame clones only, with some absent. The sample carries just under 150,000 clones, about 10% recorded once. The material sequenced was naive CD4+ T cells from blood. These receptors all stem from a young man in good health.

This clone has a handful of counts. The chain employs TRBV18 and TRBJ1-4, with TRBD1 matching 7 bases. The CDR3 is 13 residues long. The V segment lost 2 bases and the J segment 7 bases; nucleotides outside the gene matches: 1. CDR1 is KGHSH, CDR2 LQKENI, per germline. The CDR3 DNA is TGTGCCAGCTCACCAGGGACAGTTGAAAAACTGTTTTTT. Its protein is CASSPGTVEKLFF.

This clone was observed a few times. As DNA, the CDR3 is TGTGCCAGCAGTTACCCGGACAGGGGTTTGAATGAGCAGTTCTTC. This gives the protein CASSYPDRGLNEQFF. The chain uses TRBV6-6 and TRBJ2-1; 9 bases fit TRBD1. CDR3 size: 15 residues. The germline gives CDR1 MNHNY, CDR2 SVGAGI (reference sequence). J was trimmed by 7 bases and V by 2 bases; bases with no gene match: 6.

This clone was recorded a few times. The chain uses TRBV20-1 and TRBJ2-7, with D perhaps TRBD2 (6 bases). Germline CDR1 reads DFQATT; CDR2 reads SNEGSKA (reference sequence). This CDR3 has 11 residues. Trimming cost V 3 bases and J 6 bases, with 9 bases left between them. CDR3 protein: CSASRGGEQYF. In DNA, the CDR3 is TGCAGTGCTAGTAGGGGAGGCGAGCAGTACTTC.

This clone was seen many times. The rearrangement joins TRBV4-3 to TRBJ2-2; weak D call: TRBD1 (6 bases). The CDR3 length is 15 residues. V lost 0 bases, J lost 3 bases, and 8 bases lay in between. Germline lookup yields CDR1 LGHNA and CDR2 YSLEER. CDR3 nucleotides: TGCGCCAGCAGCCAAGAACAGGGACACACCGGGGAGCTGTTTTTT. It codes for CASSQEQGHTGELFF.

V is TRBV11-2 and J is TRBJ2-5, with a tentative D call TRBD1 (6 bases). CDR1 SGHAT and CDR2 FQNNGV come from the germline V gene. The CDR3 spans 17 residues. Trimming stripped 5 bases from V and 5 bases from J, with 24 bases between. CDR3 sequence reads: CASSPGNAQGSWETQYF. In nucleotides, the CDR3 is TGTGCCAGCAGCCCAGGGAATGCGCAGGGGTCTTGGGAGACCCAGTACTTC.

The chain uses TRBV7-6 and TRBJ2-1, with 8 positions matching TRBD2. The CDR3 has 15 residues. From germline, CDR1 is SGHVS and CDR2 FNYEAQ. V lost 1 base to trimming and J lost 3 bases; unmatched junction nucleotides: 2. CDR3 sequence: CASSLGGTSYNEQFF. The DNA of the CDR3 is TGTGCCAGCAGCTTAGGCGGGACTAGCTACAATGAGCAGTTCTTC.